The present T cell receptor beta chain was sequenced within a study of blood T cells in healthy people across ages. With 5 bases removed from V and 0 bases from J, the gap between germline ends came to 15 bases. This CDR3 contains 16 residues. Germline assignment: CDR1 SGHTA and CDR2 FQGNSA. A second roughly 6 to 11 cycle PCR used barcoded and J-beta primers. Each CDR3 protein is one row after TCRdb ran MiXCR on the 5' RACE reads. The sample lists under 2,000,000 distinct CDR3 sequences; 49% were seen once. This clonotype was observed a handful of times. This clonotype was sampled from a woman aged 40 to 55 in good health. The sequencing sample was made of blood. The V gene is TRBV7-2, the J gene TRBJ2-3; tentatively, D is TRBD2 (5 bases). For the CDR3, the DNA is TGTGCCAGCAGCCCTCGCTTTGGCGGGAGCACAGATACGCAGTATTTT. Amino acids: CASSPRFGGSTDTQYF.